The source of this TCR beta chain is a study of blood T cell repertoires in COVID-19. Study as a whole: Researchers got acute and convalescent COVID-19 samples from the United States, Italy and Spain. T cells, B-cell-depleted T cells, or PBMCs supplied cDNA or gDNA.

As processed by the authors: Reference gene primer amplification yielded estimated nucleated cell counts. Libraries were prepared by immunoSEQ multiplex PCR; TCRdb keeps only in-frame clonotypes and omits some of them. The V and J calls and the clone size are those of that table, but D and trimming were determined from the DNA. The sample records about 130,000 clones, roughly 88% being singletons. This clone was detected once. The germline V gene has CDR1 SGDLS and CDR2 YYNGEE. The germline V and J ends were trimmed by 5 bases and 0 bases, with 16 bases remaining between them. The CDR3 extends over 16 amino acids.

The rearrangement links TRBV9 to TRBJ2-3; maybe TRBD1 (6 bases). Sequencing was performed on peripheral blood. The clonotype was recovered from a man aged 50 to 60 with acute or convalescent COVID-19. The CDR3, as DNA: TGTGCCAGCAGTAAACAGGGATATTCTAGCACAGATACGCAGTATTTT. Encoded protein: CASSKQGYSSTDTQYF.